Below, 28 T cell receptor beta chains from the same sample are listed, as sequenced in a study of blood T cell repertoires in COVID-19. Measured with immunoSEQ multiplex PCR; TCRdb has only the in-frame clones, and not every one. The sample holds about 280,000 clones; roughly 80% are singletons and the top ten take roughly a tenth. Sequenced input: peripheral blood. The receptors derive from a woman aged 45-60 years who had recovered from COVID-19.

The CDR3 DNA reads TGTGCCAGTAGCTCTACAGGGGGGCAAGAGACCCAGTACTTC. Its translation: CASSSTGGQETQYF. This sequence joins TRBV19 and TRBJ2-5; TRBD1 matches at 8 bases. Germline-derived CDR1 and CDR2 are LNHDA and SQIVND (reference sequence). The CDR3 covers 14 residues. J was trimmed by 2 bases and V by 6 bases; bases with no gene match: 5.

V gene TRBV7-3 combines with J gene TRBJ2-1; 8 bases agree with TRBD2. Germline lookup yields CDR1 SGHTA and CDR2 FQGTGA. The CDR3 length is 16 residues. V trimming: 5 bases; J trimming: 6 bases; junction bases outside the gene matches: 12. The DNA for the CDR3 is TGTGCCAGCAGCCCCTGGGCGGGGGGCCGGGGCAATGAGCAGTTCTTC. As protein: CASSPWAGGRGNEQFF.

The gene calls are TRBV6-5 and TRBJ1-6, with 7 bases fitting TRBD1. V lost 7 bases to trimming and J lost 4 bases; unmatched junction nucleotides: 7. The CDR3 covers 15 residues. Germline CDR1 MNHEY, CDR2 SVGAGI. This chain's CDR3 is CASNSEGAYNSPLHF. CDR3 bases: TGTGCCAGCAACAGTGAGGGGGCTTATAATTCACCCCTCCACTTT.

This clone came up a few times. In DNA, the CDR3 is TGCGCCAGCAGCCAAGATCTAGCGGGGAATTCCTACAATGAGCAGTTCTTC. This encodes CASSQDLAGNSYNEQFF. The chain recombines TRBV4-3 with TRBJ2-1; 9 bases match TRBD2. The CDR3 is 17 amino acids. V dropped 0 bases and J dropped 1; count of bases not matched to a gene: 4. CDR1 is LGHNA, CDR2 YSLEER, per germline.

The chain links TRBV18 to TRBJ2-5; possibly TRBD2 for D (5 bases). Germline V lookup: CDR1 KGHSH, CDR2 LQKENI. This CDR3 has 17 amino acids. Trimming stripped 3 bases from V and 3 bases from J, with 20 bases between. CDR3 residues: CASSPPPMTTRKETQYF. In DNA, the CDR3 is TGTGCCAGCTCACCCCCCCCCATGACAACTAGAAAAGAGACCCAGTACTTC. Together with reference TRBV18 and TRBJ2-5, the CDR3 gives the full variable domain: NAGVMQNPRHLVRRRGQEARLRCSPMKGHSHVYWYRQLPEEGLKFMVYLQKENIIDESGMPKERFSAEFPKEGPSILRIQQVVRGDSAAYFCASSPPPMTTRKETQYFGPGTRLLVL.

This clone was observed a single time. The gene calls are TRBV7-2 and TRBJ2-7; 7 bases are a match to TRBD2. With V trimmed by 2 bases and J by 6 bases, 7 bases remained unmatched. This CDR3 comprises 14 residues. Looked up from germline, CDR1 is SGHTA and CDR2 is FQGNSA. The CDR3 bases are TGTGCCAGCAGCTTACGGGGGAGGGCCGGCGAGCAGTACTTC. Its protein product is CASSLRGRAGEQYF.

The CDR3 DNA follows: TGTGCCAGCAGCTCGACTAGCGGGTATTCCTACGAGCAGTACTTC. Translation: CASSSTSGYSYEQYF. The genes are TRBV7-9 and TRBJ2-7; TRBD2 agrees at 10 bases. In germline, CDR1 is SEHNR, CDR2 FQNEAQ (reference sequence). The CDR3 runs to 15 residues. V lost 4 bases, J lost 1 base, and 4 bases stayed unmatched.

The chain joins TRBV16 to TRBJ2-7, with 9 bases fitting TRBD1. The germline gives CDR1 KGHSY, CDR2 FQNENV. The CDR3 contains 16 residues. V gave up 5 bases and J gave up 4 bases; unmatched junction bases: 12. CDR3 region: CASSSSAGTGLYEQYF. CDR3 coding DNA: TGTGCCAGCAGCTCAAGCGCCGGGACAGGGCTTTACGAGCAGTACTTC. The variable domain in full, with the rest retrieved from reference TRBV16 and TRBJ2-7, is GEEVAQTPKHLVRGEGQKAKLYCAPIKGHSYVFWYQQVLKNEFKFLISFQNENVFDETGMPKERFSAKCLPNSPCSLEIQATKLEDSAVYFCASSSSAGTGLYEQYFGPGTRLTVT.

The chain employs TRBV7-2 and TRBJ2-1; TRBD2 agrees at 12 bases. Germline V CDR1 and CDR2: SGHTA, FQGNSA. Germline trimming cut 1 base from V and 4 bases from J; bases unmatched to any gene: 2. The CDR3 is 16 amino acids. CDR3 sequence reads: CASSLELAGGYNEQFF. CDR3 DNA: TGTGCCAGCAGCTTAGAACTAGCGGGGGGATACAATGAGCAGTTCTTC.

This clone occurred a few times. Here the CDR3 reads CASSPRTGSYYEQYF. Written as DNA, the CDR3 is TGTGCCAGCAGCCCCCGGACAGGGTCATACTACGAGCAGTACTTC. The chain is built from TRBV7-8 and TRBJ2-7; 8 nucleotides match TRBD1. Germline lookup yields CDR1 SGHVS and CDR2 FQNEAQ. With 5 bases clipped from V and 3 bases from J, the junction kept 9 bases outside the gene matches. The CDR3 totals 15 residues.

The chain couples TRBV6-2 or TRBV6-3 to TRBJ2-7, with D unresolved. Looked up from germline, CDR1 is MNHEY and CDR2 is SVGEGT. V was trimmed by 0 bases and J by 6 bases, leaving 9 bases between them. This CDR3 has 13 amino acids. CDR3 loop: CASSYSREREQYF. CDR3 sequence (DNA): TGTGCCAGCAGTTACTCGAGAGAGCGCGAGCAGTACTTC.

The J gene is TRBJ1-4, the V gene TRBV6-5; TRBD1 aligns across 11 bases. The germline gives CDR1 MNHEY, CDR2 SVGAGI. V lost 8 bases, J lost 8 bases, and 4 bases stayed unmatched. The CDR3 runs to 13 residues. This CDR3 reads CASVRDRGEKLFF. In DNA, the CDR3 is TGTGCCAGCGTACGGGACAGGGGGGAAAAACTGTTTTTT.

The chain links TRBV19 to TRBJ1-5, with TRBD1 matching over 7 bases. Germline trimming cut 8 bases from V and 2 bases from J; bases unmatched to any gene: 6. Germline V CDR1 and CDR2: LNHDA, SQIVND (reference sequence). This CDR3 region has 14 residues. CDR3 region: CASARGLGNQPQHF. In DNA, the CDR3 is TGTGCCAGTGCCAGGGGGTTGGGCAATCAGCCCCAGCATTTT.

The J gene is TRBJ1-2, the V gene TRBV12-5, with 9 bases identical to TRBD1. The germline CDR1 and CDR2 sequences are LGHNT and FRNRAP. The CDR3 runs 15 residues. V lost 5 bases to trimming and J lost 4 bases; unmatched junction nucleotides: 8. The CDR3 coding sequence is TGTGCTAGTGGTCCTTCGGGACAGGGCCTCTATGGCTACACCTTC. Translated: CASGPSGQGLYGYTF.

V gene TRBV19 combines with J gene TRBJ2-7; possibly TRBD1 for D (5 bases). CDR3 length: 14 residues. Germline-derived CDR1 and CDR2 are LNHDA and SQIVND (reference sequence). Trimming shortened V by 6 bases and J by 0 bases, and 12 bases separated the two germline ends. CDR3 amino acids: CASRGRASSYEQYF. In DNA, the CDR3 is TGTGCCAGTAGAGGCAGGGCTAGCTCCTACGAGCAGTACTTC.

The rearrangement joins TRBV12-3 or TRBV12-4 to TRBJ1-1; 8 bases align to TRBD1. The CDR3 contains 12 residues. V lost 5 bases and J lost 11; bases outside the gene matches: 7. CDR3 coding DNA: TGTGCCAGCAGTCTCCAGGGGGCGTACGCTTTCTTT. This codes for CASSLQGAYAFF.

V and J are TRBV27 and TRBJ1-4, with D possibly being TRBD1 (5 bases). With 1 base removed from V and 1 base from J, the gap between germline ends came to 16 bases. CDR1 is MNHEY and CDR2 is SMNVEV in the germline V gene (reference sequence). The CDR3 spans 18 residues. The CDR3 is CASSLFAGPIKTNEKLFF. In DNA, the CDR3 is TGTGCCAGCAGTTTATTCGCGGGACCGATAAAAACTAATGAAAAACTGTTTTTT. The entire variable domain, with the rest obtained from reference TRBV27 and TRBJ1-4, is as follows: EAQVTQNPRYLITVTGKKLTVTCSQNMNHEYMSWYRQDPGLGLRQIYYSMNVEVTDKGDVPEGYKVSRKEKRNFPLILESPSPNQTSLYFCASSLFAGPIKTNEKLFFGSGTQLSVL.

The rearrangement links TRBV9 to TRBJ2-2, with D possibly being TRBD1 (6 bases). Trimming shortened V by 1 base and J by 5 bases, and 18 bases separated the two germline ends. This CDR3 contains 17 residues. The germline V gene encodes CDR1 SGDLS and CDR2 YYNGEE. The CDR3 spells CASSVTQGKFGTGELFF. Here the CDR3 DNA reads TGTGCCAGCAGCGTAACGCAGGGGAAGTTTGGGACCGGGGAGCTGTTTTTT. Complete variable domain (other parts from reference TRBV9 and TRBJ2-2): DSGVTQTPKHLITATGQRVTLRCSPRSGDLSVYWYQQSLDQGLQFLIQYYNGEERAKGNILERFSAQQFPDLHSELNLSSLELGDSALYFCASSVTQGKFGTGELFFGEGSRLTVL.

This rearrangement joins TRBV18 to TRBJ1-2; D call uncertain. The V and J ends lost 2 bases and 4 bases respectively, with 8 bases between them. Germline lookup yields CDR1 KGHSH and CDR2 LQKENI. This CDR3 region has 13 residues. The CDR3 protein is CASSPEMVYGYTF. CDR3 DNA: TGTGCCAGCTCACCAGAGATGGTCTATGGCTACACCTTC.

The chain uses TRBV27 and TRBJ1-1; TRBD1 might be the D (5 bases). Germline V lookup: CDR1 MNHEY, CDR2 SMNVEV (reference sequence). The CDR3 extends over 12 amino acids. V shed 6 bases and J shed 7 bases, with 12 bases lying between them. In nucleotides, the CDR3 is TGTGCCAGCAGAAGCGGGGGTGATGAAGCTTTCTTT. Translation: CASRSGGDEAFF.

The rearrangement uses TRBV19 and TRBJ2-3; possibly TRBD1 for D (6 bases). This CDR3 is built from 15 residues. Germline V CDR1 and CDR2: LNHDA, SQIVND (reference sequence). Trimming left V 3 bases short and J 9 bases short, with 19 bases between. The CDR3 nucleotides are TGTGCCAGTAGTATGCAGGGGCCGTCCACGACAACGCAGTATTTT. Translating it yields CASSMQGPSTTTQYF.

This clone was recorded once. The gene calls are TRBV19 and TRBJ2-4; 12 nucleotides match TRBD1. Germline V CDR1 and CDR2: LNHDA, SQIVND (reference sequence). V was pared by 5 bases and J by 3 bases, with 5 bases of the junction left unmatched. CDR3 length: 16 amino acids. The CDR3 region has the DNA TGTGCCAGTAGTCAGGGACAGGGGGCGGTCAAAAACATTCAGTACTTC. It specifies CASSQGQGAVKNIQYF.

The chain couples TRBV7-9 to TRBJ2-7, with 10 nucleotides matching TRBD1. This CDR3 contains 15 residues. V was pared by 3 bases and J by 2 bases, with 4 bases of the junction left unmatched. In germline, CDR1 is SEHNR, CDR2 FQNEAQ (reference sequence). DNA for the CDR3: TGTGCCAGCAGCTTCCGGGACAGGGGCCCCTACGAGCAGTACTTC. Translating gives CASSFRDRGPYEQYF.

The CDR3 reads CASSTSQGAGELFF. CDR3 nucleotide sequence: TGTGCCAGCAGTACCTCACAGGGGGCCGGGGAGCTGTTTTTT. The chain couples TRBV27 to TRBJ2-2; TRBD1 aligns across 8 bases. Germline V CDR1 and CDR2: MNHEY, SMNVEV (reference sequence). This CDR3 region has 14 residues. V dropped 5 bases and J dropped 6; count of bases not matched to a gene: 5.

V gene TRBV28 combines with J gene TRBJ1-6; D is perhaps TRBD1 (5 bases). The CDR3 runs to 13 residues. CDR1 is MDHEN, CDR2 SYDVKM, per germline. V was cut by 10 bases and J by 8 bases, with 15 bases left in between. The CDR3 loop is CAMSRVWDSPLHF. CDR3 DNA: TGTGCCATGAGCAGGGTGTGGGATTCACCCCTCCACTTT. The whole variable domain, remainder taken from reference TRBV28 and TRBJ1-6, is DVKVTQSSRYLVKRTGEKVFLECVQDMDHENMFWYRQDPGLGLRLIYFSYDVKMKEKGDIPEGYSVSREKKERFSLILESASTNQTSMYLCAMSRVWDSPLHFGNGTRLTVT.

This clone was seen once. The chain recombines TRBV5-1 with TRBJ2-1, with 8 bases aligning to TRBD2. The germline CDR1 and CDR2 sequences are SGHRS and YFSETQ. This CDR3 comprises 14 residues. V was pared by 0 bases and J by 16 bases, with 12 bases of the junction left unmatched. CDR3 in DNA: TGCGCCAGCAGCTTGGAACGGGGGGGCCGTAATCCCTTCTTC. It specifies CASSLERGGRNPFF.

The CDR3, as DNA: TGTGCCAGCAAAATAGGACTTGCTGGCTCCGAGCAGTACTTC. This encodes CASKIGLAGSEQYF. The chain couples TRBV11-2 to TRBJ2-7, with D possibly TRBD2 on 5 matching bases. Germline V gene lookup returns CDR1 SGHAT and CDR2 FQNNGV. CDR3 length: 14 amino acids. Trimming shortened V by 7 bases and J by 6 bases, and 19 bases separated the two germline ends.

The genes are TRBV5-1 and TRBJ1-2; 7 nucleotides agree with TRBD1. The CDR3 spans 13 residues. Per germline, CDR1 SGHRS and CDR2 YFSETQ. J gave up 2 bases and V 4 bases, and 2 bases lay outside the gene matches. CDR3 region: CASSRGQNYGYTF. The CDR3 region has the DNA TGCGCCAGCAGCAGGGGACAGAACTATGGCTACACCTTC.